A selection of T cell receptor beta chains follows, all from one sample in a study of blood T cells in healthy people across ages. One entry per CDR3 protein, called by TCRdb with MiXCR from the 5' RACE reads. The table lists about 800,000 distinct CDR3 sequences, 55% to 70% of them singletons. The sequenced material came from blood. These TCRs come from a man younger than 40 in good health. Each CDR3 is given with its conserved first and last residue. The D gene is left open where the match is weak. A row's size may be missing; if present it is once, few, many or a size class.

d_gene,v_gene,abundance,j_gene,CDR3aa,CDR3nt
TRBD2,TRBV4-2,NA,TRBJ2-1,CASSPLAGALNEQFF,TGTGCCAGCAGCCCCTTAGCGGGAGCCCTCAATGAGCAGTTCTTC
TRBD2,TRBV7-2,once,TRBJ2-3,CASSLGGLAGVAGDTQYF,TGTGCCAGCAGCTTAGGGGGACTAGCGGGAGTCGCGGGGGATACGCAGTATTTT
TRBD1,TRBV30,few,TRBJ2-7,CAWRDRGSYEQYF,TGTGCCTGGCGAGACAGGGGCTCCTACGAGCAGTACTTC
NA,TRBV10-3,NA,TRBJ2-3,CAINGGGTDTQYF,TGTGCCATCAACGGGGGAGGCACAGATACGCAGTATTTT
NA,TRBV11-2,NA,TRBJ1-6,CASSLDPRRFHF,TGTGCCAGCAGCTTAGACCCGAGAAGGTTCCACTTT
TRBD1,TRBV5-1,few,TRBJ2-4,CASSQDRSIQYF,TGCGCCAGCAGCCAGGACAGGAGCATTCAGTACTTC
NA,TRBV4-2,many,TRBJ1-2,CASSQDPEDGYTF,TGTGCCAGCAGCCAAGATCCGGAGGATGGCTACACCTTC
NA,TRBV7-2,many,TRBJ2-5,CASSLGGVETQYF,TGTGCCAGCAGCCTGGGGGGAGTCGAGACCCAGTACTTC
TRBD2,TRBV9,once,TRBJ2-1,CASSVSREVNNEQFF,TGTGCCAGCAGCGTATCCCGGGAGGTAAACAATGAGCAGTTCTTC
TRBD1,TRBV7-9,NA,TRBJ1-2,CASSWTGVYTF,TGTGCCAGCAGCTGGACAGGGGTCTACACCTTC
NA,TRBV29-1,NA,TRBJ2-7,CSVRKSSKDFSSYEQYF,TGCAGCGTTCGAAAGAGTAGTAAGGACTTTAGCTCCTACGAGCAGTACTTC
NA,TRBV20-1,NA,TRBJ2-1,CSASPMGDPGNEQFF,TGCAGTGCTAGTCCAATGGGAGACCCGGGCAATGAGCAGTTCTTC
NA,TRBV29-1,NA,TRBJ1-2,CSVSQKPNYGYTF,TGCAGCGTTAGCCAGAAGCCGAACTATGGCTACACCTTC
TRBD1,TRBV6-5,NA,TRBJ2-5,CASTELGQQETQYF,TGTGCCAGCACAGAGCTGGGACAGCAAGAGACCCAGTACTTC
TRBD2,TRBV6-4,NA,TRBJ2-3,CASSTSGTTDTQYF,TGTGCCAGCAGCACTAGCGGAACAACAGATACGCAGTATTTT
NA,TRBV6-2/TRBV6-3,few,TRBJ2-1,CASSNIPRVADNEQFF,TGTGCCAGCAGCAACATCCCCAGGGTAGCCGACAATGAGCAGTTCTTC
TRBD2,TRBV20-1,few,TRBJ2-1,CSARRLAGDKTSGYNEQFF,TGCAGTGCCCGTCGACTAGCGGGAGATAAGACTAGTGGCTACAATGAGCAGTTCTTC
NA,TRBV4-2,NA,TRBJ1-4,CASNQDRSTNEKLFF,TGTGCCAGCAACCAAGACAGATCAACTAATGAAAAACTGTTTTTT
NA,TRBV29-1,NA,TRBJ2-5,CSGLRETQYF,TGCAGCGGGCTACGGGAGACCCAGTACTTC
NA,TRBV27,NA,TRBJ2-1,CASKLWMSSYNEQFF,TGTGCCAGCAAACTATGGATGAGCTCCTACAATGAGCAGTTCTTC
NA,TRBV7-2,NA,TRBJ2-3,CASSLVVRRGTDTQYF,TGTGCCAGCAGCTTAGTAGTTAGACGCGGGACAGATACGCAGTATTTT
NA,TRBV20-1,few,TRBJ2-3,CSAEDERSTSTDTQYF,TGCAGTGCTGAAGATGAGCGGAGCACTAGCACAGATACGCAGTATTTT
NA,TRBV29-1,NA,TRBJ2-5,CSTVFNSGETQYF,TGCAGCACTGTATTTAATTCTGGAGAGACCCAGTACTTC
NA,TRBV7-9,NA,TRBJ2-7,CASSLPKLRQDLSSYEQYF,TGTGCCAGCAGCTTACCTAAACTTCGACAGGATCTCAGCTCCTACGAGCAGTACTTC
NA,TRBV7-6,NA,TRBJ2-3,CASSLGVGTRTDTQYF,TGTGCCAGCAGCTTAGGCGTGGGGACTCGCACAGATACGCAGTATTTT
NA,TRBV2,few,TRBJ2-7,CASSESDYEQYF,TGTGCCAGCAGTGAATCCGACTACGAGCAGTACTTC
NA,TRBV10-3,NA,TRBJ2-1,CAISPGITLGDEQFF,TGTGCCATCAGCCCCGGGATCACCTTGGGCGATGAGCAGTTCTTC
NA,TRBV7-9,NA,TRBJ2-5,CASSLGHSSETQYF,TGTGCCAGCAGCTTGGGGCATAGCTCCGAGACCCAGTACTTC
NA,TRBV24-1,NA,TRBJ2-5,CATSDPQETQYF,TGTGCCACCAGTGATCCCCAAGAGACCCAGTACTTC
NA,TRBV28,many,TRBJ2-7,CASRAPGGINEQYF,TGTGCCAGCAGAGCCCCCGGGGGTATCAACGAGCAGTACTTC
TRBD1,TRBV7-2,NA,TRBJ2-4,CASSARTGKNIRYF,TGTGCCAGCAGCGCCAGGACAGGCAAAAACATTCGGTACTTC
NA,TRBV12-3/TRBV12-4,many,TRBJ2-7,CASSLKRSYEQYF,TGTGCCAGCAGTTTAAAGCGCTCCTACGAGCAGTACTTC
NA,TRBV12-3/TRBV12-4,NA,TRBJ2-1,CASSPRGLGTPEDNEQFF,TGTGCCAGCAGCCCCCGGGGGTTGGGGACCCCCGAGGACAATGAGCAGTTCTTC
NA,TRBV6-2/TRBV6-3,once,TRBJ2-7,CASGNHEQYF,TGTGCCAGCGGCAATCACGAGCAGTACTTC
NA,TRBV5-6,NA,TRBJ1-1,CASRALNTEAFF,TGTGCCAGTCGGGCCTTGAACACTGAAGCTTTCTTT
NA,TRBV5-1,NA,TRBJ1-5,CASSIDRNNQPQHF,TGCGCCAGCTCCATCGACAGGAACAATCAGCCCCAGCATTTT
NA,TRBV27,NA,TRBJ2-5,CASSLGGGVVGGETQYF,TGTGCCAGCAGTTTAGGAGGGGGCGTCGTCGGGGGGGAGACCCAGTACTTC
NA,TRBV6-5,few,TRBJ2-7,CASRLGLGGTYEQYF,TGTGCCAGCAGATTGGGATTGGGGGGAACCTACGAGCAGTACTTC
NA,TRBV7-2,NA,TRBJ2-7,CASSLDGTESYEQYF,TGTGCCAGCAGCTTAGACGGGACCGAGTCCTACGAGCAGTACTTC
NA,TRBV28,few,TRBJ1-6,CASTHGVKGTYNSPLHF,TGTGCCAGCACCCACGGCGTGAAGGGGACCTATAATTCACCCCTCCACTTT
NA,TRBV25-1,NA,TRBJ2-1,CASDLGDEQFF,TGTGCCAGTGATTTGGGCGATGAGCAGTTCTTC
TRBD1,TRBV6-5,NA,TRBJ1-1,CASGTGDTEAFF,TGTGCCAGCGGGACAGGGGACACTGAAGCTTTCTTT
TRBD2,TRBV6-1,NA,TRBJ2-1,CASSEIQGGWNEQFF,TGTGCCAGCAGTGAAATTCAGGGAGGGTGGAATGAGCAGTTCTTC
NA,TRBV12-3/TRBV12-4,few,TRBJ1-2,CASSWSNYGYTF,TGTGCCAGCAGTTGGTCTAACTATGGCTACACCTTC